This T cell receptor (beta chain) was profiled in a study of T cells in Graves' hyperthyroidism and ophthalmopathy (dated 2019 in TCRdb). In the study overall: Peripheral blood was collected at initial diagnosis, before any treatment. The roughly 90 discovery patients were divided at random into training and test sets in a 7:3 ratio. To identify distinguishing TCR V-J signatures, a discovery cohort of 95 to 100 patients was used, comprising 43 with Graves' ophthalmopathy and under 60 with stable Graves' hyperthyroidism. The paper describes TCR Vbeta CDR3 sequencing of 120 to 150 peripheral blood samples, made up of 43 ophthalmopathy patients, roughly 75 hyperthyroidism patients and some 17 progressor patients. In six Graves' hyperthyroidism patients, the study also compared T-cell repertoires from thyroid tissue with T-cell repertoires from blood. Prospective prediction of ophthalmopathy was tested in an independent validation cohort consisting of fewer than 20 hyperthyroidism patients and some 17 patients who later progressed to ophthalmopathy. Following sampling, methimazole starting at 30 mg daily was given to hyperthyroidism patients, and high-dose intravenous methylprednisolone was given to ophthalmopathy patients. Overall study outcomes, separate from this receptor: During validation, the model predicted progression to ophthalmopathy a median of about 5.9 months ahead of onset, with more than 60% sensitivity and almost 75% specificity. In cross-validation, a model built on a 13 V-J signature told ophthalmopathy apart from stable hyperthyroidism with less than 90% sensitivity and 81% to 82% specificity, and in testing the same model reached 80%/75%. Most expanded thyroid clonotypes (frequency above 0.001) were also detected in blood, suggesting blood repertoires may reflect thyroid immune responses. Sample size was not statistically predetermined, and blinding of investigators to group allocation was not performed.

The TCR beta CDR3 regions were amplified from RNA transcripts. For the first round of RT-PCR on the TCR CDR3, the HTBI primer set was used together with the Qiagen OneStep RT-PCR kit. Libraries were constructed in a second round of multiplex PCR, after which size selection and purification were performed. Libraries were sequenced paired-end with 100 bp reads on an Illumina HiSeq2000. On the study's bioinformatics: SOAPnuke was used to process the raw data, with reads discarded if the reads contained adapters or uncalled bases, had a mean Phred below 15, or lacked an exact constant-primer or identifier match. High-quality paired reads were merged using COPE v1.2.5, and each unique nucleotide sequence was defined as a clonotype. MiTCR v1.1 was used to align clonotypes to the IMGT TRBV, TRBD and TRBJ reference segments. The analysis included only V-J combinations with a frequency above 0.0001, which together covered 99% to 99.2% of the repertoires. The TCS score was defined as F50 (clonal expansion) divided by E x V (chaos), with BLOSUM62-based TCRdist calculated between CDR3 peptides within each V-J. Welch's t-statistics and random forest reduced 500 to 650 V-J features to roughly 13, which were used in a naive Bayes classifier (R e1071). The public reads were run again by TCRdb, first through fastp at Q25 and then through MiXCR, and only productive beta chains were kept. Rows are combined by CDR3 protein, so each entry shows the most common genes and DNA. TCRdb assigned the V and J calls; the authors' analysis was not used. The sample table lists 300,000 to 450,000 distinct CDR3 sequences, less than 20% of them with a count of one. The ten biggest clones cover approximately 30% of the sample.

There are many counts of this clonotype. It lacks a known antigen. No base-level quality is on record; no much larger clone is a single base apart. The hyperthyroidism patients were between 18 and 65 years old and newly diagnosed, with a disease duration of less than 2 months. Patients with uncontrolled infections, other autoimmune diseases, pregnancy or lactation were excluded. Diagnoses were established on the basis of clinical symptoms, serum thyroxine and TRAb, thyroid ultrasound, and orbital computed tomography. Blood from progressor patients was drawn when they were first diagnosed with hyperthyroidism, before any ophthalmopathy symptoms appeared. PBMCs were separated from under 11 ml of fresh peripheral blood using Ficoll-Paque density gradient centrifugation. Progressor patients were first diagnosed with Graves' hyperthyroidism and then developed ophthalmopathy during follow-up. Trizol reagent was used to extract total RNA, and RNA quality was then checked on an Agilent 2100 Bioanalyzer.

Based on the germline V gene, the CDR1 and CDR2 sequences are MDHEN and SYDVKM. Relative to germline, V is 7 bases shorter and J is 1 base shorter, with 11 bases between their ends. The CDR3, cysteine through phenylalanine, is 13 amino acids long. Only the CDR3 part of the read is kept: 39 bases, read in frame from the first base. This sequence was found in a woman under 30 with Graves' hyperthyroidism that later progressed to Graves' ophthalmopathy. The chain links TRBV28 with TRBJ2-7; the D gene is possibly TRBD1 or TRBD2, with 5 bases matching each. The sequenced sample was blood. The CDR3 amino acid sequence is: CASTGTLSYEQYF. The bases read TGTGCCAGCACCGGGACCCTATCCTACGAGCAGTACTTC.